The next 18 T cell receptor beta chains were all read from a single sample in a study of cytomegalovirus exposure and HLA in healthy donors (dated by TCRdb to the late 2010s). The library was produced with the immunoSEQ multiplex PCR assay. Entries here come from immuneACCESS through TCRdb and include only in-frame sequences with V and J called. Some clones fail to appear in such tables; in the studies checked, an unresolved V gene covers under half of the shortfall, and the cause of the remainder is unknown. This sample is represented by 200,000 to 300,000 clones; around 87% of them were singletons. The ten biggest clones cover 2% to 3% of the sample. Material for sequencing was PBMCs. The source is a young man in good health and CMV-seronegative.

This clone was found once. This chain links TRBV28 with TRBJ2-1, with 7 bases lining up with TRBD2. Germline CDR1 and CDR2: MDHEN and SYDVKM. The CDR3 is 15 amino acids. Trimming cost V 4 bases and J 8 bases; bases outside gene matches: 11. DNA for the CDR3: TGTGCCAGCAGTTCCGGCGAGCGGGGCGTACATGAGCAGTTCTTC. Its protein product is CASSSGERGVHEQFF. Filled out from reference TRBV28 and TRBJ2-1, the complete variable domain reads DVKVTQSSRYLVKRTGEKVFLECVQDMDHENMFWYRQDPGLGLRLIYFSYDVKMKEKGDIPEGYSVSREKKERFSLILESASTNQTSMYLCASSSGERGVHEQFFGPGTRLTVL.

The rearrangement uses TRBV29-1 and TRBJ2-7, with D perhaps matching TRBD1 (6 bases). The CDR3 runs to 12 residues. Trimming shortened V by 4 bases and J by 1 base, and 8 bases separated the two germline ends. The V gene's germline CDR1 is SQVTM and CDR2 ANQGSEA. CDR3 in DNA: TGCAGCGTTGGGACAGTTTCCTACGAGCAGTACTTC. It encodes CSVGTVSYEQYF.

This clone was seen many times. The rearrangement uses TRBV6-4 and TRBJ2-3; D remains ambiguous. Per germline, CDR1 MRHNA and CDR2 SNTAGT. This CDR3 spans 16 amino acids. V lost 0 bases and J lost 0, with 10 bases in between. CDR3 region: CASSDSIDFSTDTQYF. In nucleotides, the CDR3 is TGTGCCAGCAGTGACTCGATCGACTTTAGCACAGATACGCAGTATTTT.

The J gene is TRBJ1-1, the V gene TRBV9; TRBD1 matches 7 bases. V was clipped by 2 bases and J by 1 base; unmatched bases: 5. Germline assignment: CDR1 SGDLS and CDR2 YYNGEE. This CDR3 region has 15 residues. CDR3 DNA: TGTGCCAGCAGCGTCCACCAGGGGGGGAACACTGAAGCTTTCTTT. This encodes CASSVHQGGNTEAFF.

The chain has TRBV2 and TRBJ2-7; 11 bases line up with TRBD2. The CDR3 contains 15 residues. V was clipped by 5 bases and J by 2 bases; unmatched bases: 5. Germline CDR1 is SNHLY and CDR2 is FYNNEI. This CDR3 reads CASSFGTSGTYEQYF. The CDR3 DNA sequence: TGTGCCAGCAGTTTCGGGACTAGCGGAACCTACGAGCAGTACTTC.

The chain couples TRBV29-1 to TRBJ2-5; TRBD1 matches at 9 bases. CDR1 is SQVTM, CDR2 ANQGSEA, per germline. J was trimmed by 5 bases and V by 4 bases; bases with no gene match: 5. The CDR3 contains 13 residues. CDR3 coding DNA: TGCAGCGTTGGAGGGACAGGGCACGAGACCCAGTACTTC. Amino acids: CSVGGTGHETQYF.

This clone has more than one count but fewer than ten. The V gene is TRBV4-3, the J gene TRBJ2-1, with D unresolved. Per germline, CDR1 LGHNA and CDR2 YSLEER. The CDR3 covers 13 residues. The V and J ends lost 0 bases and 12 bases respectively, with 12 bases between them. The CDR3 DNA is TGCGCCAGCAGCCAAGATCGCGCCCCCGGGCAGTTCTTC. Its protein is CASSQDRAPGQFF.

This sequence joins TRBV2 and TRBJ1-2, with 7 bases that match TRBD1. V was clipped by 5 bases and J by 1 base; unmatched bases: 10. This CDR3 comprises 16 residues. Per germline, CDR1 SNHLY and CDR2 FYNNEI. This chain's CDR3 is CASSTGTAAINYGYTF. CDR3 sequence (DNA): TGTGCCAGCAGTACCGGGACAGCAGCTATTAACTATGGCTACACCTTC.

CDR3 loop: CASSQRTDRAGELFF. The CDR3 nucleotides are TGCGCCAGCAGCCAGAGGACGGACAGGGCCGGGGAGCTGTTTTTT. This rearrangement joins TRBV5-1 to TRBJ2-2, with 8 nucleotides matching TRBD1. Germline CDR1 reads SGHRS; CDR2 reads YFSETQ. V shed 4 bases and J 6 bases; nucleotides not matched to a gene: 8. The CDR3 covers 15 residues.

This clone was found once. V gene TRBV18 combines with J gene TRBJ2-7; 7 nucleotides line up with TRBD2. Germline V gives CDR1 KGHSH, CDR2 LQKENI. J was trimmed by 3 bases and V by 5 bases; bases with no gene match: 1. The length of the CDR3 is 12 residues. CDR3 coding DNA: TGTGCCAGCTCAAGCGGGAACTACGAGCAGTACTTC. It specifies CASSSGNYEQYF.

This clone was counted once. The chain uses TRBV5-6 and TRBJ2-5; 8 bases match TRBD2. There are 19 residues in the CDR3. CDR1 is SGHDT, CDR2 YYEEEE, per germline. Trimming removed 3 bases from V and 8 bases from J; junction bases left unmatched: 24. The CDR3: CASSYDPRRGGMSEETQYF. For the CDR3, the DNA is TGTGCCAGCAGCTACGACCCCAGACGGGGGGGCATGTCGGAGGAAACCCAGTACTTC. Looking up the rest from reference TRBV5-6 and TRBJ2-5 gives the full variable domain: DAGVTQSPTHLIKTRGQQVTLRCSPKSGHDTVSWYQQALGQGPQFIFQYYEEEERQRGNFPDRFSGHQFPNYSSELNVNALLLGDSALYLCASSYDPRRGGMSEETQYFGPGTRLLVL.

The chain's CDR3 is CATKDREGSEQYF. The CDR3 nucleotides are TGTGCCACCAAGGACAGGGAGGGATCCGAGCAGTACTTC. This rearrangement joins TRBV2 to TRBJ2-7, with D possibly matching TRBD1 (8 bases). V lost 10 bases to trimming and J lost 6 bases, with 19 bases between them. Germline CDR1 reads SNHLY; CDR2 reads FYNNEI. This CDR3 contains 13 residues.

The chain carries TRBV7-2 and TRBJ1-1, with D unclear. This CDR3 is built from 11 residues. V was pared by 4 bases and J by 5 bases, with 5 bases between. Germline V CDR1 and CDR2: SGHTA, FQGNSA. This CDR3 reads CASSWPTEAFF. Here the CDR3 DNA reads TGTGCCAGCAGCTGGCCGACTGAAGCTTTCTTT.

CDR3 region: CAWSKTSVSTDTQYF. CDR3 bases: TGTGCCTGGAGTAAGACTAGCGTATCCACAGATACGCAGTATTTT. J is TRBJ2-3 and V is TRBV30; 8 bases map to TRBD2. The CDR3 sequence is 15 residues long. Germline trimming cut 2 bases from V and 2 bases from J; bases unmatched to any gene: 6. CDR1 is GTSNPN, CDR2 SVGIG, per germline (reference sequence).

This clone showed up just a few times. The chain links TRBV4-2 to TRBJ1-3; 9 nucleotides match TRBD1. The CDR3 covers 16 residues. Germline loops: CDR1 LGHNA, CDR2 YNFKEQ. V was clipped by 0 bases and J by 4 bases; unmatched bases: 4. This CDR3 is CASSQEEGQGGNTIYF. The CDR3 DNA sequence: TGTGCCAGCAGCCAAGAAGAAGGACAGGGGGGAAACACCATATATTTT.

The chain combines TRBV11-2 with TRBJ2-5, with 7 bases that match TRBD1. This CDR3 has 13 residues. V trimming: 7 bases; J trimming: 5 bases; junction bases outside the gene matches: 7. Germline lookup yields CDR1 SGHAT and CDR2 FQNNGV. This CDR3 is CASTSRGPETQYF. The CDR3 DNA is TGTGCCAGCACCTCTAGGGGGCCGGAGACCCAGTACTTC.

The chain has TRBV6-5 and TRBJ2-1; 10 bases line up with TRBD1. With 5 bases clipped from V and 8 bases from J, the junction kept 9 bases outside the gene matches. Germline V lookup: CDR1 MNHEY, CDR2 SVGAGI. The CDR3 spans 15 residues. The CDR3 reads CASSPSGTGDHEQFF. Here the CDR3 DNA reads TGTGCCAGCAGTCCCTCCGGGACAGGGGACCATGAGCAGTTCTTC.

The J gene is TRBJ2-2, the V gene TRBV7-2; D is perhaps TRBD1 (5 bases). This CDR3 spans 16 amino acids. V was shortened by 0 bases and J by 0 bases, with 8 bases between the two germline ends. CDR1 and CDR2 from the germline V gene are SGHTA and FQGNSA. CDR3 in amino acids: CASSLAQGSNTGELFF. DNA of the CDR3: TGTGCCAGCAGCTTAGCGCAGGGTTCGAACACCGGGGAGCTGTTTTTT.